This T cell receptor beta chain emerged from a study of CD8+ T cells in alopecia areata. Study observations and caveats: Normal skin's resident alphabeta T cells are also sequenced in scalp samples. Clonality in the scalp and expanded CD8+ clones ranked among the top 100 were significantly decreased by tofacitinib.

Treatment in this sample: oral pan-JAK inhibitor, 5-10 mg twice daily. Obtained from alopecia areata patients were lesional scalp punch biopsies along with peripheral blood. After isolation, RNA underwent reverse transcription to generate cDNA as the sequencing template. The data were produced by immunoSEQ multiplex PCR, yet TCRdb's version contains in-frame clones alone and is incomplete. Of fewer than 150,000 clones listed, less than 70% are singletons. Concerning this clone itself: Antigen unknown. The sample contains more than one DNA sequence encoding this CDR3.

The sequence came from a human donor with alopecia areata. Specimen: CD4+ T cells sorted from blood, collected at week 24, from a patient treated with tofacitinib.

CDR3 in DNA: TGTGCCAGCAGCTTGGCGACTAGCGGGGGTCTCTACAATGAGCAGTTCTTC. This sequence encodes CASSLATSGGLYNEQFF. The genes are TRBV5-4 and TRBJ2-1, with 12 positions matching TRBD2. Germline-derived CDR1 and CDR2 are SGHNT and YYREEE (reference sequence). This CDR3 contains 17 residues. V dropped 0 bases and J dropped 3; count of bases not matched to a gene: 4.